Presented here are 31 T cell receptor beta chains from one specimen sequenced in a study of PD-1 blockade in classical Hodgkin lymphoma. Exposure to brentuximab vedotin varied, and each patient had relapsed following autologous stem cell transplantation. TCRdb's table, derived via immunoSEQ multiplex PCR, lists solely in-frame clones and lacks some. The profile shows roughly 24,000 clones, roughly 80% of them singletons. This sample comprised peripheral blood mononuclear cells (PBMCs), obtained before the second cycle of nivolumab. These receptor sequences come from a human donor with classical Hodgkin lymphoma.

The chain joins TRBV5-6 to TRBJ1-2, with D uncertain. This CDR3 has 13 amino acids. With 2 bases removed from V and 7 bases from J, the gap between germline ends came to 12 bases. The germline V gene encodes CDR1 SGHDT and CDR2 YYEEEE. The CDR3 nucleotides read TGTGCCAGCAGCTTTGTTACGGGATCTGGCTACACCTTC. It specifies CASSFVTGSGYTF.

The chain couples TRBV19 to TRBJ1-3; D is undetermined. Germline-derived CDR1 and CDR2 are LNHDA and SQIVND (reference sequence). The CDR3 has 16 amino acids. Trimming pared 4 bases from V and 3 bases from J, leaving 16 bases between. CDR3 in DNA: TGTGCCAGTAGTACCTACGCGGGAGGGCTTGGAAACACCATATATTTT. Translating it yields CASSTYAGGLGNTIYF.

The gene calls are TRBV11-2 and TRBJ2-3, with D perhaps matching TRBD2 (5 bases). V was cut by 2 bases and J by 5 bases, with 26 bases left in between. In germline, CDR1 is SGHAT, CDR2 FQNNGV. The CDR3 loop spans 19 amino acids. The CDR3 here is CASSLSSFMMVASGDTQYF. The CDR3 nucleotides read TGTGCCAGCAGCTTATCTTCGTTCATGATGGTAGCGTCTGGAGATACGCAGTATTTT.

J is TRBJ1-4 and V is TRBV27, with D uncertain. V lost 5 bases and J lost 7, with 14 bases in between. Germline V gene lookup returns CDR1 MNHEY and CDR2 SMNVEV (reference sequence). CDR3 size: 14 residues. Here the CDR3 DNA reads TGTGCCAGCAGTCAACGGTTTTTCGGTGAAAAACTGTTTTTT. Protein: CASSQRFFGEKLFF. The whole variable domain, filled in from reference TRBV27 and TRBJ1-4, reads EAQVTQNPRYLITVTGKKLTVTCSQNMNHEYMSWYRQDPGLGLRQIYYSMNVEVTDKGDVPEGYKVSRKEKRNFPLILESPSPNQTSLYFCASSQRFFGEKLFFGSGTQLSVL.

As for this clone: The same CDR3 arises from other DNA sequences in this sample as well. This sequence joins TRBV5-1 and TRBJ1-5; D perhaps matches TRBD1 (6 bases). Per germline, CDR1 SGHRS and CDR2 YFSETQ. The CDR3 is 15 amino acids. Trimming left V 4 bases short and J 0 bases short, with 11 bases between. CDR3 protein: CASSVGGNSNQPQHF. Written as DNA, the CDR3 is TGCGCCAGCAGCGTAGGGGGAAATAGCAATCAGCCCCAGCATTTT.

The chain carries TRBV19 and TRBJ1-5; 7 bases are shared with TRBD1. The germline CDR1 and CDR2 sequences are LNHDA and SQIVND (reference sequence). J gave up 5 bases and V 3 bases, and 10 bases lay outside the gene matches. CDR3 length: 16 residues. In DNA form, the CDR3 reads TGTGCCAGTAGTATTCTTCTTGGGCAGGGGGATCAGCCCCAGCATTTT. Protein product: CASSILLGQGDQPQHF.

V usage is TRBV7-2 and J usage is TRBJ1-3, with 7 bases identical to TRBD1. Germline V gene sequence: CDR1 SGHTA, CDR2 FQGNSA. J was trimmed by 3 bases and V by 5 bases; bases with no gene match: 10. The CDR3 runs to 16 residues. The CDR3 DNA is TGTGCCAGCAGCCCAACTGAGACAGGGAATGGAAACACCATATATTTT. This gives the protein CASSPTETGNGNTIYF.

In DNA form, the CDR3 reads TGTGCCAGCAGCTTAGTTTCGTTATTAGGAAAACAAAACACCGGGGAGCTGTTTTTT. Its protein is CASSLVSLLGKQNTGELFF. V gene TRBV7-9 combines with J gene TRBJ2-2, with D unclear. CDR3 length: 19 amino acids. V was clipped by 1 base and J by 2 bases, with 20 bases between them. Germline V gene sequence: CDR1 SEHNR, CDR2 FQNEAQ (reference sequence).

This chain connects TRBV28 to TRBJ1-6, with unresolved D. V dropped 6 bases and J dropped 5 bases, with 5 bases sitting between them. Germline lookup yields CDR1 MDHEN and CDR2 SYDVKM. The CDR3 is 12 amino acids. The CDR3: CASRVDNSPLHF. The CDR3 DNA reads as TGTGCCAGCAGGGTAGATAATTCACCCCTCCACTTT. Variable domain in full (rest from reference TRBV28 and TRBJ1-6): DVKVTQSSRYLVKRTGEKVFLECVQDMDHENMFWYRQDPGLGLRLIYFSYDVKMKEKGDIPEGYSVSREKKERFSLILESASTNQTSMYLCASRVDNSPLHFGNGTRLTVT.

This clone appeared a few times. The V call is TRBV7-2, the J call TRBJ1-5; TRBD1 might be the D (5 bases). Trimming stripped 1 base from V and 4 bases from J, with 11 bases between. Per germline, CDR1 SGHTA and CDR2 FQGNSA. CDR3 length: 15 amino acids. The CDR3 sequence: CASSLGAGRNQPQHF. The CDR3, as DNA: TGTGCCAGCAGCTTAGGGGCGGGACGGAATCAGCCCCAGCATTTT.

The chain couples TRBV18 to TRBJ1-1, with a tentative D call TRBD1 (5 bases). The CDR3 sequence is 14 residues long. V was pared by 3 bases and J by 4 bases, with 12 bases between. Germline V gene sequence: CDR1 KGHSH, CDR2 LQKENI. The CDR3 here is CASSPFQGGTEAFF. The CDR3 nucleotides read TGTGCCAGCTCACCGTTCCAGGGAGGCACTGAAGCTTTCTTT. The full variable domain, in which reference TRBV18 and TRBJ1-1 provide the parts outside the CDR3, is NAGVMQNPRHLVRRRGQEARLRCSPMKGHSHVYWYRQLPEEGLKFMVYLQKENIIDESGMPKERFSAEFPKEGPSILRIQQVVRGDSAAYFCASSPFQGGTEAFFGQGTRLTVV.

This chain joins TRBV18 and TRBJ2-5, with 9 bases that match TRBD1. With 2 bases clipped from V and 5 bases from J, the junction kept 6 bases outside the gene matches. The CDR3 is made up of 15 amino acids. Germline V gives CDR1 KGHSH, CDR2 LQKENI. DNA for the CDR3: TGTGCCAGCTCACCAACTACAGGGGGCAGGGAGACCCAGTACTTC. This sequence encodes CASSPTTGGRETQYF. Combining the CDR3 with reference TRBV18 and TRBJ2-5 gives the whole variable domain NAGVMQNPRHLVRRRGQEARLRCSPMKGHSHVYWYRQLPEEGLKFMVYLQKENIIDESGMPKERFSAEFPKEGPSILRIQQVVRGDSAAYFCASSPTTGGRETQYFGPGTRLLVL.

This clone was found once. This chain links TRBV19 with TRBJ1-5; the D is unclear. The CDR3 totals 17 residues. CDR1 and CDR2 from the germline V gene are LNHDA and SQIVND (reference sequence). With 7 bases removed from V and 5 bases from J, the gap between germline ends came to 24 bases. CDR3 coding DNA: TGTGCCAGTATGCCCCCGGGTCGGGGTCTGTCCTATCAGCCCCAGCATTTT. This gives the protein CASMPPGRGLSYQPQHF. The full variable domain, completed using reference TRBV19 and TRBJ1-5, is DGGITQSPKYLFRKEGQNVTLSCEQNLNHDAMYWYRQDPGQGLRLIYYSQIVNDFQKGDIAEGYSVSREKKESFPLTVTSAQKNPTAFYLCASMPPGRGLSYQPQHFGDGTRLSIL.

The rearrangement joins TRBV19 to TRBJ2-2; 8 bases align to TRBD2. The germline CDR1 and CDR2 sequences are LNHDA and SQIVND (reference sequence). The CDR3 loop spans 15 amino acids. V shed 11 bases and J 4 bases; nucleotides not matched to a gene: 12. The CDR3: CASKNSGTSTGELFF. As DNA, the CDR3 is TGTGCCTCCAAAAACTCCGGGACTAGCACCGGGGAGCTGTTTTTT.

The V and J genes are TRBV6-4 and TRBJ2-2; TRBD1 agrees at 7 bases. There are 15 residues in the CDR3. The V gene's germline CDR1 is MRHNA and CDR2 SNTAGT. The ends lost 2 bases at V and 5 bases at J; junction bases unmatched: 5. This CDR3 reads CASSDTDRVTGELFF. CDR3 nucleotides: TGTGCCAGCAGTGACACCGACAGGGTTACCGGGGAGCTGTTTTTT.

The chain has TRBV7-8 and TRBJ2-2; tentatively, D is TRBD1 or TRBD2 (5 bases each). The CDR3 extends over 15 amino acids. Germline V gene data show CDR1 as SGHVS and CDR2 as FQNEAQ. V was cut by 5 bases and J by 1 base, with 11 bases left in between. The CDR3 sequence is CASSDRDGNTGELFF. As DNA, the CDR3 is TGTGCCAGCAGCGACCGGGACGGGAACACCGGGGAGCTGTTTTTT.

This clone was detected once. This rearrangement joins TRBV30 to TRBJ2-7, with unresolved D. Between the trimmed V and J ends, which lost 3 bases and 7 bases, there was a span of 10 bases. There are 11 residues in the CDR3. Germline CDR1 reads GTSNPN; CDR2 reads SVGIG (reference sequence). CDR3 DNA: TGTGCCTGGAGAACAGACGGGGAGCAGTACTTC. Protein: CAWRTDGEQYF.

The V and J genes are TRBV5-6 and TRBJ1-5; TRBD1 matches at 10 bases. The V gene end was trimmed by 2 bases and the J gene end by 5 bases; junction bases not matched to a gene: 7. The germline CDR1 and CDR2 sequences are SGHDT and YYEEEE. This CDR3 spans 16 amino acids. In nucleotides, the CDR3 is TGTGCCAGCAGCTTATGGACAGGGGGTTGGGATCAGCCCCAGCATTTT. Protein product: CASSLWTGGWDQPQHF.

This chain joins TRBV27 and TRBJ1-1; no clear D gene. There are 15 residues in the CDR3. The germline V gene encodes CDR1 MNHEY and CDR2 SMNVEV (reference sequence). V was trimmed by 4 bases and J by 1 base, leaving 13 bases between them. The CDR3, as DNA: TGTGCCAGCAGTTCACGTTCCGGACGGAACACTGAAGCTTTCTTT. It encodes CASSSRSGRNTEAFF.

The chain employs TRBV19 and TRBJ1-1; 7 nucleotides match TRBD1. CDR1 and CDR2 from the germline V gene are LNHDA and SQIVND (reference sequence). This CDR3 spans 13 amino acids. The V gene end was trimmed by 8 bases and the J gene end by 5 bases; junction bases not matched to a gene: 8. The CDR3: CASLGGRGTEAFF. CDR3 nucleotides: TGTGCCAGTCTAGGGGGCAGGGGGACTGAAGCTTTCTTT.

V gene TRBV7-2 combines with J gene TRBJ2-3; TRBD2 matches 10 bases. This CDR3 has 17 amino acids. V lost 1 base to trimming and J lost 1 base; unmatched junction nucleotides: 5. Germline CDR1 is SGHTA and CDR2 is FQGNSA. CDR3 coding DNA: TGTGCCAGCAGCTTAGGTTGGAGCGGGGGGGGCACAGATACGCAGTATTTT. The encoded protein is CASSLGWSGGGTDTQYF.

The chain is built from TRBV5-1 and TRBJ2-2; 7 bases line up with TRBD1. V lost 5 bases, J lost 0 bases, and 1 base stayed unmatched. The CDR3 is 14 amino acids. The germline gives CDR1 SGHRS, CDR2 YFSETQ. CDR3 sequence reads: CASRGGPNTGELFF. CDR3 DNA sequence: TGCGCCAGCAGAGGGGGCCCGAACACCGGGGAGCTGTTTTTT.

The DNA for the CDR3 is TGTGCTAGTGGTTACCAGGGAGAATTTGTATCTAGCAATCAGCCCCAGCATTTT. This encodes CASGYQGEFVSSNQPQHF. The rearrangement links TRBV12-5 to TRBJ1-5; TRBD1 might be the D (5 bases). Trimming removed 4 bases at V and 0 bases at J, with 19 bases between. From germline, CDR1 is LGHNT and CDR2 FRNRAP. This CDR3 has 18 residues.

The chain combines TRBV6-1 with TRBJ1-1; unclear D gene. This CDR3 contains 14 residues. V was shortened by 8 bases and J by 0 bases, with 13 bases between the two germline ends. CDR1 is MNHNS and CDR2 is SASEGT in the germline V gene. The DNA for the CDR3 is TGTGCCAGCTTATTCGGAAGGTTGAACACTGAAGCTTTCTTT. It is translated as CASLFGRLNTEAFF.

V usage is TRBV2 and J usage is TRBJ1-1; D gene uncertain. This CDR3 contains 13 residues. The germline CDR1 and CDR2 sequences are SNHLY and FYNNEI. With 8 bases removed from V and 1 base from J, the gap between germline ends came to 11 bases. The CDR3 here is CASRLYRNTEAFF. The CDR3 DNA reads TGTGCCAGCCGCCTTTACAGGAACACTGAAGCTTTCTTT.

The chain couples TRBV6-1 to TRBJ1-5; a weak D match, TRBD1 (5 bases). Germline CDR1 is MNHNS and CDR2 is SASEGT. V gave up 3 bases and J gave up 1 base, with 10 bases separating them. This CDR3 has 15 residues. The CDR3 sequence is CASSDRVASNQPQHF. In DNA, the CDR3 is TGTGCCAGCAGTGACAGGGTTGCCAGCAATCAGCCCCAGCATTTT.

The rearrangement joins TRBV29-1 to TRBJ2-1; D is unresolved. The V and J ends lost 4 bases and 6 bases respectively, with 10 bases between them. CDR3 length: 12 amino acids. Germline CDR1 and CDR2: SQVTM and ANQGSEA. CDR3 in DNA: TGCAGCGTTGTTGGGTCCGTCAATGAGCAGTTCTTC. Its translation: CSVVGSVNEQFF.

The chain has TRBV5-8 and TRBJ2-4, with D uncertain. Germline values: CDR1 SGHTS, CDR2 YDEGEE. V lost 5 bases and J lost 0, with 6 bases in between. The CDR3 runs to 13 residues. CDR3 sequence: CASSGIAKNIQYF. In nucleotides, the CDR3 is TGTGCCAGCAGTGGGATAGCCAAAAACATTCAGTACTTC.

In its sample, this clone is medium-sized. V is TRBV2 and J is TRBJ1-5, with D hard to call. The germline gives CDR1 SNHLY, CDR2 FYNNEI. Trimming left V 6 bases short and J 9 bases short, with 9 bases between. The length of the CDR3 is 11 residues. CDR3 sequence reads: CASRSAGPQHF. CDR3 coding DNA: TGTGCCAGCAGATCAGCCGGGCCCCAGCATTTT.

The gene calls are TRBV6-5 and TRBJ1-3, with D possibly being TRBD1 (5 bases). The CDR3 is 14 residues long. V gave up 2 bases and J gave up 2 bases, with 7 bases separating them. CDR1 MNHEY and CDR2 SVGAGI come from the germline V gene. The CDR3 spells CASSYGGAGNTIYF. CDR3 nucleotides: TGTGCCAGCAGTTACGGGGGGGCTGGAAACACCATATATTTT.

The rearrangement joins TRBV13 to TRBJ2-7, with 7 positions matching TRBD1. J lost 6 bases, V lost 5 bases, and 4 bases had no gene match. The CDR3 spans 12 residues. Germline assignment: CDR1 PRHDT and CDR2 FYEKMQ (reference sequence). The CDR3 sequence: CASSQTGVEQYF. CDR3 nucleotides: TGTGCCAGCAGCCAAACAGGGGTCGAGCAGTACTTC.